The sequence of this T cell receptor (beta chain) was determined in a study of blood T cell repertoires in COVID-19. The data were produced by immunoSEQ multiplex PCR, yet TCRdb's version contains in-frame clones alone and is incomplete. The sample includes approximately 300,000 clones, about 85% seen only once; the top ten take approximately 0.94%. The germline gives CDR1 MDHEN, CDR2 SYDVKM. The V end lost 6 bases, the J end lost 5 bases, and 18 bases lay between the germline ends. The CDR3 covers 15 residues. This chain connects TRBV28 to TRBJ2-3, with D possibly TRBD2 on 6 matching bases. The clonotype originates from a human donor with COVID-19, enrolled during active disease. The donor label of this sample is uncertain. The sample taken for sequencing was peripheral blood. CDR3 sequence (DNA): TGTGCCAGCAGCCCATTCGGGAGCTCGGGAGATACGCAGTATTTT. This translates into CASSPFGSSGDTQYF.